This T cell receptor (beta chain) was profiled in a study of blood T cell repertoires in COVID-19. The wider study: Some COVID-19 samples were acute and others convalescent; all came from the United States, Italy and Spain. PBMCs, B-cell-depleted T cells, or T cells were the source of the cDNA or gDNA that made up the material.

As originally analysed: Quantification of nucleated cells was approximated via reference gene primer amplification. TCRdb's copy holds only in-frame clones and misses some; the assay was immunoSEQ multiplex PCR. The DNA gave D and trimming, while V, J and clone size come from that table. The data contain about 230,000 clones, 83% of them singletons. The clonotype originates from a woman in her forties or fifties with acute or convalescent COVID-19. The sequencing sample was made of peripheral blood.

CDR3 protein: CASSPVGQGAKGELFF. Here the CDR3 DNA reads TGTGCCAGCAGCCCGGTCGGACAGGGGGCGAAAGGGGAGCTGTTTTTT. This chain uses TRBV4-2 with TRBJ2-2; 11 bases agree with TRBD1. V lost 4 bases to trimming and J lost 8 bases; unmatched junction nucleotides: 9. Per the germline V gene, CDR1 is LGHNA and CDR2 is YNFKEQ. This CDR3 region has 16 residues.